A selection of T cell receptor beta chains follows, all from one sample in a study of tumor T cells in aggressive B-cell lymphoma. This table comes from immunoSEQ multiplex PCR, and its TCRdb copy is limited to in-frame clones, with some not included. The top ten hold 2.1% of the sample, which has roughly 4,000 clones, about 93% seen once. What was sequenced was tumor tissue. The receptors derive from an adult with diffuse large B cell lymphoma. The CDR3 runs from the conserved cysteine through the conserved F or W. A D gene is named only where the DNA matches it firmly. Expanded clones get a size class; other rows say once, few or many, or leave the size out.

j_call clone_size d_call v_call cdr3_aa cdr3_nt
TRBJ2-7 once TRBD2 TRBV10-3 CATNGGGRLNEQYF TGTGCCACCAATGGGGGCGGGAGGCTAAACGAGCAGTACTTC
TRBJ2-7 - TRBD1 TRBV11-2 CASSPRTGPLGEQYF TGTGCCAGCAGCCCGAGGACAGGGCCCCTAGGAGAGCAGTACTTC
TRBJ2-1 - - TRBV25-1 CASSDSRVASYNEQFF TGTGCCAGCAGTGACTCACGGGTCGCCTCCTACAATGAGCAGTTCTTC
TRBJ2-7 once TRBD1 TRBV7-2 CASSLATGGEQYF TGTGCCAGCAGCTTAGCGACAGGGGGCGAGCAGTACTTC
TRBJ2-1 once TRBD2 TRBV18 CASSPLRDYEQFF TGTGCCAGCTCACCACTCCGGGACTACGAGCAGTTCTTC
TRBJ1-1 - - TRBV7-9 CASSASTGNTEAFF TGTGCCAGCAGCGCGTCCACAGGGAACACTGAAGCTTTCTTT
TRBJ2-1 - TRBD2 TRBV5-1 CASSSAPILAGAVHNEQFF TGCGCCAGCAGCTCGGCTCCCATACTAGCGGGAGCGGTTCATAATGAGCAGTTCTTC
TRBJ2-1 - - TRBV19 CASSYLSGEQFF TGTGCCAGTAGTTACCTTTCCGGGGAGCAGTTCTTC
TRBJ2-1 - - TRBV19 CASSRATGLSYNEQFF TGTGCCAGTAGTCGGGCCACAGGGCTCTCCTACAATGAGCAGTTCTTC
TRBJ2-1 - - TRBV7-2 CASSLVREVEQFF TGTGCCAGCAGCTTAGTTCGAGAGGTTGAGCAGTTCTTC
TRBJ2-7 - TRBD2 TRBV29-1 CSVESWDALAGYEQYF TGCAGCGTTGAAAGTTGGGATGCACTAGCGGGCTACGAGCAGTACTTC
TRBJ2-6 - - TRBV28 CASRISSGANVLTF TGTGCCAGCAGGATTAGCTCTGGGGCCAACGTCCTGACTTTC
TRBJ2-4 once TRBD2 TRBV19 CASSIGGGLKNIQYF TGTGCCAGTAGTATCGGGGGGGGATTGAAAAACATTCAGTACTTC
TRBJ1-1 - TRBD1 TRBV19 CASRITGGTEAFF TGTGCCAGTAGAATAACAGGGGGCACTGAAGCTTTCTTT
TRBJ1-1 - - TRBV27 CASSLYGRSFF TGTGCCAGCAGTTTATACGGTCGGTCTTTCTTT
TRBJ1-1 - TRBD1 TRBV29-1 CSVPGQKNTEAFF TGCAGCGTTCCGGGACAGAAAAACACTGAAGCTTTCTTT
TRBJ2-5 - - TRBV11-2 CASSLGEGVLETQYF TGTGCCAGCAGCTTAGGAGAGGGGGTTTTGGAGACCCAGTACTTC
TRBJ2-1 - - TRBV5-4 CASSLGSGLDNEQFF TGTGCCAGCAGCTTGGGCTCAGGGCTCGACAATGAGCAGTTCTTC
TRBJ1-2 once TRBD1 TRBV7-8 CASSSVDRGLYGYTF TGTGCCAGCAGCTCAGTAGACAGGGGCCTCTATGGCTACACCTTC
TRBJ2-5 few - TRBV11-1 CASSLVDGGYRGGQETQYF TGTGCCAGCAGCTTAGTAGACGGCGGGTACAGGGGAGGCCAAGAGACCCAGTACTTC
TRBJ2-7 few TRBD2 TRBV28 CASSFGGLAGHEQYF TGTGCCAGCAGTTTCGGGGGACTAGCGGGTCACGAGCAGTACTTC
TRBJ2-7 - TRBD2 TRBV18 CASSPLRLAGAYEQYF TGTGCCAGCTCACCGCTAAGACTAGCGGGAGCCTACGAGCAGTACTTC
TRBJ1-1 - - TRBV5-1 CASSTWTANTEAFF TGCGCCAGCAGCACCTGGACAGCTAACACTGAAGCTTTCTTT
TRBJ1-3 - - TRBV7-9 CATSERQHSGNTIYF TGTGCCACCTCGGAGAGGCAGCACTCTGGAAACACCATATATTTT
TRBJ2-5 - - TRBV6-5 CASSYGGNQETQYF TGTGCCAGCAGTTACGGCGGGAACCAAGAGACCCAGTACTTC
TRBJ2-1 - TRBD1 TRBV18 CASSPRDSEYNEQFF TGTGCCAGCTCCCCCCGGGACAGTGAATACAATGAGCAGTTCTTC
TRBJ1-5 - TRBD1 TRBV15 CATSQSIRGNQPQHF TGTGCCACCAGCCAGAGTATCAGGGGGAATCAGCCCCAGCATTTT
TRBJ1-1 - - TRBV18 CASSPQGNTEAFF TGTGCCAGCTCACCCCAGGGGAACACTGAAGCTTTCTTT
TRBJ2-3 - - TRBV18 CASLQTGQSDTQYF TGTGCCAGCCTGCAAACAGGGCAGTCAGATACGCAGTATTTT
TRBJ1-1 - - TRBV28 CASSLRGHWAFF TGTGCCAGCAGTTTAAGGGGCCATTGGGCTTTCTTT
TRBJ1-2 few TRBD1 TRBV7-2 CASSLLGQGADGYTF TGTGCCAGCAGCTTACTGGGACAGGGGGCGGATGGCTACACCTTC
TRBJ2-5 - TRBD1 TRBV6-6 CASSYSTGGQETQYF TGTGCCAGCAGTTACTCGACAGGGGGTCAAGAGACCCAGTACTTC
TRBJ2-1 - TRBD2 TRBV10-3 CAISESIAGGTYNEQFF TGTGCCATCAGTGAGTCGATAGCGGGAGGCACCTACAATGAGCAGTTCTTC
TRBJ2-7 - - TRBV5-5 CASSLGLPAYEQYF TGTGCCAGCAGCTTGGGACTTCCCGCCTACGAGCAGTACTTC
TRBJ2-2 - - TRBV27 CASSFTREAGELFF TGTGCCAGCAGTTTCACCCGAGAAGCCGGGGAGCTGTTTTTT
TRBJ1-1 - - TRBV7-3 CASSFVPGQAFF TGTGCCAGCAGCTTCGTTCCAGGCCAAGCTTTCTTT
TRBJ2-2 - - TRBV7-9 CASRDTNTGELFF TGTGCCAGTAGGGACACGAACACCGGGGAGCTGTTTTTT
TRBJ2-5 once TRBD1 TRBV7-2 CASSSGQGETQYF TGTGCCAGCAGCTCGGGACAGGGGGAGACCCAGTACTTC
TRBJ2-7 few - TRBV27 CASSFSRRAYEQYF TGTGCCAGCAGTTTCAGCAGGAGGGCGTACGAGCAGTACTTC
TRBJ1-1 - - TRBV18 CASSPHRELDTEAFF TGTGCCAGCTCACCACACAGGGAATTGGACACTGAAGCTTTCTTT
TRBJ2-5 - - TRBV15 CATSRDYGGISETQYF TGTGCCACCAGCAGAGATTACGGCGGGATCTCAGAGACCCAGTACTTC
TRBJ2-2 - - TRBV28 CASSPGVPGELFF TGTGCCAGCAGCCCAGGGGTCCCCGGGGAGCTGTTTTTT
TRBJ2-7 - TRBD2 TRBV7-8 CASSLVGGHEQYF TGTGCCAGCAGCTTAGTGGGAGGGCACGAGCAGTACTTC
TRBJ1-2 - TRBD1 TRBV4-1 CASSLGQNYGYTF TGCGCCAGCAGCCTGGGACAGAACTATGGCTACACCTTC
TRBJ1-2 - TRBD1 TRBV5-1 CASRESPAGGFGYTF TGCGCCAGCAGGGAATCCCCCGCAGGGGGCTTTGGCTACACCTTC
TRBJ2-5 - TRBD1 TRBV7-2 CASSPWTGQETQYF TGTGCCAGCAGCCCCTGGACAGGCCAAGAGACCCAGTACTTC
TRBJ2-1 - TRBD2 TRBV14 CASNSGLAGRRSSYNEQFF TGTGCCAGCAATTCTGGACTAGCGGGAAGGAGGAGCTCCTACAATGAGCAGTTCTTC
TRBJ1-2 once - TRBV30 CAWGLSQGQGYTF TGTGCCTGGGGGTTAAGTCAGGGCCAGGGCTACACCTTC
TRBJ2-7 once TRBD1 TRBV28 CASSIRQGAREQYF TGTGCCAGCAGTATCAGACAGGGGGCGCGGGAGCAGTACTTC
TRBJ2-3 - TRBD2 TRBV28 CASSLASGRADTQYF TGTGCCAGCAGTTTAGCCAGCGGGAGGGCAGATACGCAGTATTTT